Below, one T cell receptor (beta chain) is given with its context. Its matching antigen is unknown. The entry originates in a study of T-cell memory formation after mild COVID-19. General study results and limits: Among clones peaking at day 37 in the second wave, SARS-CoV-2 specificity remained unconfirmed. CD4+ contracting clones lay mainly in CM and EM, CD8+ ones in EMRA. Clones shrinking from day 15 to 85 showed even CD4/CD8 mixes; later expanders tilted CD4+.

One entry per CDR3 protein results from TCRdb running MiXCR on the 5' RACE reads. This table holds about 190,000 distinct CDR3 sequences, approximately 20% found once. Germline CDR1 is SGHTA and CDR2 is FQGNSA. Deletions cut 5 bases from V and 0 bases from J, with 18 bases between. CDR3 size: 17 residues. The sequence was collected from an adult woman who had mild COVID-19 (a few samples of this study predate the infection). Cell type and time point are not known. Sequenced sample: PBMCs or a T cell subset sorted from them (not recorded which). The V and J genes are TRBV7-2 and TRBJ2-3; D is perhaps TRBD2 (5 bases). CDR3 amino acids: CASSARMSGASTDTQYF. Written as DNA, the CDR3 is TGTGCCAGCAGCGCGCGGATGAGCGGAGCGAGCACAGATACGCAGTATTTT. The complete variable domain, with remaining parts taken from reference TRBV7-2 and TRBJ2-3, reads GAGVSQSPSNKVTEKGKDVELRCDPISGHTALYWYRQSLGQGLEFLIYFQGNSAPDKSGLPSDRFSAERTGGSVSTLTIQRTQQEDSAVYLCASSARMSGASTDTQYFGPGTRLTVL.